Following are 16 T cell receptor beta chains from one sample sequenced in a study of tumor-infiltrating lymphocytes in primary liver carcinoma. Starting material for RNA and DNA co-extraction consisted of about 17-34 mg of unsorted bulk tissue. Using a constant-region primer together with ProtoScript II reverse transcriptase, TCR beta cDNA was made from about 500 ng of total RNA. Sequencing libraries for TCR beta derived from three nested multiplex PCR rounds that used slightly modified ARM-PCR. Each of the first two PCR rounds ran nine to ten cycles with TRBV1-TRBV30 forward and C-beta reverse primers. TCRdb re-analysed the multiplex PCR reads in MiXCR, keeping a single row per CDR3 protein. The sample shows 35,000 to 45,000 distinct CDR3 sequences, roughly 77% of them seen only once. The source material was tumor-adjacent normal liver tissue. These receptors all stem from a woman younger than 45 with primary liver carcinoma and hepatitis B virus infection.

This clonotype was seen ten or more times. The genes are TRBV27 and TRBJ2-7; D might be TRBD1 (6 bases). Deletions cut 1 base from V and 2 bases from J, with 15 bases between. The germline CDR1 and CDR2 sequences are MNHEY and SMNVEV (reference sequence). The CDR3 spans 16 residues. The CDR3 region is CASSLLRTAQTYEQYF. DNA of the CDR3: TGTGCCAGCAGTTTATTGCGGACAGCCCAGACCTACGAGCAGTACTTC.

The rearrangement joins TRBV11-2 to TRBJ2-3; 8 bases are a match to TRBD2. CDR3 length: 17 amino acids. Trimming cost V 8 bases and J 9 bases; bases outside gene matches: 22. Looked up from germline, CDR1 is SGHAT and CDR2 is FQNNGV. The CDR3 loop reads CASRHRGSGSLRETQYF. CDR3 coding DNA: TGTGCCAGCCGCCATCGAGGGAGCGGGAGCCTCAGAGAAACGCAGTATTTT.

Regarding this clonotype: The missing conserved phenylalanine or tryptophan at the end of this CDR3 makes a read error likely. No DNA is shown, since the ends of the CDR3 on it are uncertain; the CDR3 is the one TCRdb lists. The V gene is TRBV6-5, the J gene TRBJ2-1; TRBD2, the table's D call, lacks a check against the DNA. The CDR3 length is 19 residues, termini included. CDR1 and CDR2 from the germline V gene are MNHEY and SVGAGI. This CDR3 is CASTPPGTSGPPTLNERFS.

In its sample, this clonotype was seen once. Germline and junction disagree at one end, which may indicate a read error. V and J are TRBV11-2 and TRBJ2-7, with D tentatively TRBD1 (5 bases). Germline CDR1 reads SGHAT; CDR2 reads FQNNGV. This CDR3 region has 15 residues. The CDR3 sequence: CASSLDRTWRYEQHF. DNA for the CDR3: TGTGCCAGCAGCTTAGACAGGACATGGCGCTACGAGCAGCACTTT. Using reference TRBV11-2 and TRBJ2-7 for the parts outside the CDR3, the full variable domain is EAGVAQSPRYKIIEKRQSVAFWCNPISGHATLYWYQQILGQGPKLLIQFQNNGVVDDSQLPKDRFSAERLKGVDSTLKIQPAKLEDSAVYLCASSLDRTWRYEQHFGPGTRLTVT.

Comments on this clonotype: The junction departs from germline at one end; a sequencing error may be responsible. This rearrangement joins TRBV4-3 to TRBJ2-3; 7 bases are a match to TRBD2. Per the germline V gene, CDR1 is LGHNA and CDR2 is YSLEER. The CDR3 spans 16 residues. The CDR3 spells CASSQGLAGARHAHYF. The CDR3 region has the DNA TGCGCCAGCAGCCAAGGTCTTGCGGGAGCCAGGCATGCGCACTATTTT.

Points on this clonotype: A much more abundant neighbour one base away suggests this may be a read error. The chain carries TRBV14 and TRBJ2-5; D might be TRBD1 or TRBD2, each matching 5 bases. The CDR3 spans 13 residues. Germline loops: CDR1 SGHDN, CDR2 FVKESK. V shed 4 bases and J shed 9 bases, with 15 bases lying between them. CDR3 bases: TGTGCCAGCAGCCGAGGGCTGGGGCGGCCCCAGTACTTC. Amino acids: CASSRGLGRPQYF.

In its sample, this clonotype was seen once. The rearrangement joins TRBV6-5 to TRBJ1-2, with D perhaps TRBD1 (5 bases). The CDR3 contains 12 residues. V was trimmed by 2 bases and J by 11 bases, leaving 12 bases between them. Germline loops: CDR1 MNHEY, CDR2 SVGAGI. CDR3 sequence (DNA): TGTGCCAGCAGTTACGGGGGAGGTCGTTACACCTTC. It is translated as CASSYGGGRYTF.

There are a few counts of this clonotype. The junction departs from the called germline gene at one end, perhaps through a read error. This chain uses TRBV11-1 with TRBJ2-2; 7 bases fit TRBD2. Germline lookup yields CDR1 SGHAT and CDR2 FQDESV (reference sequence). The CDR3 sequence is 16 residues long. The chain's CDR3 is CASSRVMAGVSGGLFF. CDR3 DNA sequence: TGTGCCAGTAGCAGAGTTATGGCGGGAGTGTCCGGGGGGCTGTTTTTT.

This clonotype was counted only a few times. A much larger clone is a single base away; this may be a read error. The V gene is TRBV19, the J gene TRBJ2-1; D ambiguous. The CDR3 is 15 amino acids. From germline, CDR1 is LNHDA and CDR2 SQIVND (reference sequence). The V end was cut by 3 bases, the J end by 8 bases, with 17 bases between. CDR3 amino acids: CASSIRSESKDEQFF. The CDR3, as DNA: TGTGCCAGTAGTATTCGGAGCGAGAGTAAAGATGAGCAGTTCTTC.

The chain carries TRBV6-5 and TRBJ2-7; D may be TRBD2 (6 bases). There are 14 residues in the CDR3. V dropped 6 bases and J dropped 7 bases, with 19 bases sitting between them. Germline V gives CDR1 MNHEY, CDR2 SVGAGI. This CDR3 reads CASSPGTPRPEQYF. Here the CDR3 DNA reads TGTGCCAGCAGCCCCGGGACTCCAAGGCCTGAGCAGTACTTC.

This clonotype was counted between two and nine times. The conserved closing phenylalanine or tryptophan is absent in this CDR3, likely reflecting a read error. The DNA is omitted, as the CDR3 cannot be located on it reliably, and the CDR3 follows TCRdb's listing. This chain links TRBV4-1 with TRBJ1-2; the table gives TRBD1 as D, unverified against the DNA. Germline CDR1 reads MGHRA; CDR2 reads YSYEKL. The CDR3 is 18 amino acids long, termini counted. CDR3 protein: CASSQVHVSPGQAIDLLQ.

In regard to this clonotype: The junction and the germline gene differ at one end; a read error may be behind it. The DNA for the CDR3 is TGTGCCAGCAGTTTCGGGGGCGTCATTGCCAATGGGCAGTTCTTC. Translating it yields CASSFGGVIANGQFF. This chain connects TRBV28 to TRBJ2-1; D is perhaps TRBD1 or TRBD2 (6 bases each). Per germline, CDR1 MDHEN and CDR2 SYDVKM. The CDR3 runs 15 residues.

This clonotype came up many times. At one boundary the junction diverges from the germline segment, which might be a read error. This rearrangement joins TRBV10-3 to TRBJ1-6; D is unclear. Per the germline V gene, CDR1 is ENHRY and CDR2 is SYGVKD. This CDR3 has 15 residues. Here the CDR3 reads CAISERGSFNSPLHF. In DNA, the CDR3 is TGTGCCATCAGTGAGCGAGGGTCCTTTAATTCACCCCTCCACTTT.

This clonotype showed up just a few times. Without the conserved terminal phenylalanine or tryptophan, this CDR3 likely stems from a read error. The chain combines TRBV7-8 with TRBJ2-3; 11 positions match TRBD2. Germline V gives CDR1 SGHVS, CDR2 FQNEAQ. V lost 9 bases and J lost 7; bases outside the gene matches: 18. The CDR3 is made up of 17 amino acids. The CDR3 reads CASSATTSGSRKNTQYS. The CDR3 bases are TGTGCCAGTAGCGCCACCACTAGCGGGAGTAGAAAAAATACGCAGTATTCT.

Regarding this clonotype: This could be a read error, since a much larger clone is one nucleotide away. In DNA form, the CDR3 reads TGCGCCAGCAGCAGGACCGGGACAGGAGTCACATATACGCAGTATTTT. This translates into CASSRTGTGVTYTQYF. The rearrangement joins TRBV5-1 to TRBJ2-3; 8 bases are a match to TRBD1. The CDR3 has 16 residues. Germline V lookup: CDR1 SGHRS, CDR2 YFSETQ.

As concerns this clonotype: Its ends do not fully match the called genes, so a read error is possible. The CDR3 is CATSRGETQYF. The CDR3 nucleotides read TGTGCCACCAGTCGGGGAGAGACCCAGTACTTT. V and J are TRBV10-3 and TRBJ2-5, with D possibly matching TRBD2 (5 bases). The CDR3 spans 11 residues. CDR1 is ENHRY, CDR2 SYGVKD, per germline.